Included here is one T cell receptor (beta chain) sequence, with context. The antigen remains undetermined. Researchers ran the PCR with 60 Vbeta and 13 Jbeta primers. Profiled with immunoSEQ multiplex PCR; TCRdb holds only in-frame clones, not every one. In the table there are some 110,000 clones, 76% of which are singletons. This record belongs to a study of cytomegalovirus exposure and HLA in healthy donors. Study-level findings and limits: HLA alleles showed associations with around 15,000 TCR beta sequences in a later analysis, at a 0.05 false discovery rate. Accurate HLA-A and HLA-B prediction from TCR beta sequences was reported for most subjects.

Germline loops: CDR1 SGDLS, CDR2 YYNGEE. CDR3 size: 15 residues. V was shortened by 4 bases and J by 5 bases, with 15 bases between the two germline ends. This sequence was found in a man aged 40-49 years in good health and CMV-seropositive. Material: PBMCs. The chain carries TRBV9 and TRBJ1-4; no definite D call. The CDR3 sequence is CASSTRPGGNEKLFF. CDR3 nucleotide sequence: TGTGCCAGCAGCACCCGACCCGGAGGAAATGAAAAACTGTTTTTT.